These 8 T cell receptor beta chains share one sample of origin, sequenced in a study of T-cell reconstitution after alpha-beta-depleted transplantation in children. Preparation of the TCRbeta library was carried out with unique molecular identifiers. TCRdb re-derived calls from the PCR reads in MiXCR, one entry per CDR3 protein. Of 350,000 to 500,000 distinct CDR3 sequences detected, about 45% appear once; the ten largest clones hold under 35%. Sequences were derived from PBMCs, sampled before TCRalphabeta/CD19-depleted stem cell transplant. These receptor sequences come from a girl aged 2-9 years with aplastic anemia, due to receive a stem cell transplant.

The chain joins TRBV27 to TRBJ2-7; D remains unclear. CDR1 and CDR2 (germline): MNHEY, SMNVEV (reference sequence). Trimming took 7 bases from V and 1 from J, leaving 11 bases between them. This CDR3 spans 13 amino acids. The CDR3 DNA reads TGTGCCAGCAATCAGGCTAATTCCTACGAGCAGTACTTC. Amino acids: CASNQANSYEQYF.

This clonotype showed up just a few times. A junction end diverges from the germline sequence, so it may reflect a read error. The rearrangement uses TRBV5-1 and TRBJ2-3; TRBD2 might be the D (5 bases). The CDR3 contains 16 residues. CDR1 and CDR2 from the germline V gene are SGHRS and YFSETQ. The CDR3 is CASSLDTTGVANTHYF. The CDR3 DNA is TGCGCCAGCAGCTTGGACACCACCGGGGTAGCAAATACGCATTATTTT.

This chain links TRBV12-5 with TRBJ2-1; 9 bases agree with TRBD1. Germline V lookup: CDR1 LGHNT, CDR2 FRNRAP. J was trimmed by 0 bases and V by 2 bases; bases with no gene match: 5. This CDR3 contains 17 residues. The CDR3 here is CASGLMLDRGSYNEQFF. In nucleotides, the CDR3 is TGTGCTAGTGGTTTGATGTTGGACAGGGGCTCCTACAATGAGCAGTTCTTC.

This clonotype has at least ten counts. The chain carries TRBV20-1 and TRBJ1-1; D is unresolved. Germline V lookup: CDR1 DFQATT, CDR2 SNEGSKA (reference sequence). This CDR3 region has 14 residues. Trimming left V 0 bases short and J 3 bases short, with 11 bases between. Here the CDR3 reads CSARDEALYTEAFF. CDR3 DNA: TGCAGTGCTAGAGATGAGGCCCTCTACACTGAAGCTTTCTTT.

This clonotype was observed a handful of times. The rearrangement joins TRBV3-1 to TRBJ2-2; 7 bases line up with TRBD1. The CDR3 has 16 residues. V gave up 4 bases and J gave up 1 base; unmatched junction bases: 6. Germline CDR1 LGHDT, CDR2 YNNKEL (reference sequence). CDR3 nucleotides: TGTGCCAGCAGCCTCAGACAGGGTTGGAACACCGGGGAGCTGTTTTTT. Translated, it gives CASSLRQGWNTGELFF.

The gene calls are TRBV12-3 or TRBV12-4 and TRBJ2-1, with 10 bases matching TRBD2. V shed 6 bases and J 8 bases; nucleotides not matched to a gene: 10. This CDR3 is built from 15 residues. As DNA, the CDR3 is TGTGCCAGCAGCCGGCCCGGGACTAGCGATGATGAGCAGTTCTTC. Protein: CASSRPGTSDDEQFF.

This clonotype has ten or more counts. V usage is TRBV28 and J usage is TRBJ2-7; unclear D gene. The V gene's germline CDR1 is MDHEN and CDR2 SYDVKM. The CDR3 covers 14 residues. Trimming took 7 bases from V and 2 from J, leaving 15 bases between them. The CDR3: CASKTSPETYEQYF. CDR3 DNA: TGTGCCAGCAAAACCAGCCCAGAAACCTACGAGCAGTACTTC.

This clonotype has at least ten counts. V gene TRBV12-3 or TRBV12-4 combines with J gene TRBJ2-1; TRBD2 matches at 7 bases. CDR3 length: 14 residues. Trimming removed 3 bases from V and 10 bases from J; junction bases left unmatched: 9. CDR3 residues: CASSFSPPAGEQFF. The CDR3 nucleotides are TGTGCCAGCAGTTTCTCTCCGCCAGCGGGGGAGCAGTTCTTC.